The clone carrying this T cell receptor beta chain was seen a few times. Individual cDNA molecules each received unique molecular identifiers attached to them. From the 5' RACE reads, TCRdb called clonotypes with MiXCR, one entry per CDR3 protein. Of under 50,000 distinct CDR3 sequences detected, about 25% appear once; the ten largest clones hold approximately 4.4%. This entry belongs to a study of early T cells in non-severe SARS-CoV-2 infection. V dropped 7 bases and J dropped 1 base, with 9 bases sitting between them. The CDR3 length is 13 residues. Germline-derived CDR1 and CDR2 are SNHLY and FYNNEI.

Sequencing was performed on whole blood, taken at baseline. The sequence derives from an adult who was a healthcare worker with PCR-confirmed SARS-CoV-2 infection or an uninfected control (not recorded which). The chain is built from TRBV2 and TRBJ2-3; TRBD1 might be the D (6 bases). As DNA, the CDR3 is TGTGCCAGCAAGGGGGAAGGCACAGATACGCAGTATTTT. It encodes CASKGEGTDTQYF.